In its sample, the clone carrying this T cell receptor (beta chain) was seen a few times. Its target is not known. Germline V gene sequence: CDR1 DFQATT, CDR2 SNEGSKA (reference sequence). Germline trimming cut 0 bases from V and 8 bases from J; bases unmatched to any gene: 12. CDR3 length: 15 amino acids. This record comes from a study of T-cell memory formation after mild COVID-19. Whole-study findings and limits: Pre-infection memory already had some responding clones, implying cross-reactive memory joined. CD4/CD8 balance held among clones contracting day 15 to 85, and later expanders leaned CD4+.

TCR alpha and TCR beta cDNA libraries carrying sample barcodes and UMIs were produced by 5'RACE using constant-segment primers. One entry per CDR3 protein, called by TCRdb with MiXCR from the 5' RACE reads. The table has 450,000 to 650,000 distinct CDR3 sequences, about a sixth seen once; the top ten hold 12%. The chain recombines TRBV20-1 with TRBJ1-1, with 7 positions matching TRBD1. Sequencing was carried out using PBMCs or a T cell subset sorted from them (not recorded which). This receptor was obtained from an adult woman who had mild COVID-19 (a few samples of this study predate the infection). Cell type and time point are not known. CDR3 region: CSARDRRGRDREAFF. CDR3 nucleotide sequence: TGCAGTGCTAGAGATAGGAGGGGCCGGGACAGAGAAGCTTTCTTT.